These 8 T cell receptor beta chains were all obtained from the same sample, sequenced in a study of shared clonotypes between healthy human individuals. The table came from immunoSEQ multiplex PCR; TCRdb's copy has only in-frame clones and leaves some out. The data contain 2 million to 2.5 million clones, 85% to 95% of them singletons. The sample taken for sequencing was naive CD4+ T cells from PBMCs. Described subset: CD45RA+ positively selected. The receptors come from a man younger than 30 in good health. Some clones in this sample may be carry-over from other donors' samples.

V is TRBV25-1 and J is TRBJ2-7; D perhaps matches TRBD1 (6 bases). The CDR3 covers 15 residues. Trimming stripped 3 bases from V and 2 bases from J, with 14 bases between. Germline V CDR1 and CDR2: MGHDK, SYGVNS. CDR3 bases: TGTGCCAGCAGTGAGTTGGGCGGACAGACCTACGAGCAGTACTTC. This gives the protein CASSELGGQTYEQYF.

A note on this clone: Other DNA sequences in the same sample also yield this CDR3. The genes are TRBV6-5 and TRBJ1-3; D ambiguous. The V gene's germline CDR1 is MNHEY and CDR2 SVGAGI. CDR3 size: 13 residues. The V gene lost 6 bases and the J gene lost 0 bases, with 6 bases spanning the gap. CDR3 loop: CASSPSSGNTIYF. In DNA, the CDR3 is TGTGCCAGCAGCCCGAGCTCTGGAAACACCATATATTTT.

The chain is built from TRBV28 and TRBJ2-7, with D hard to call. The germline CDR1 and CDR2 sequences are MDHEN and SYDVKM. This CDR3 contains 10 residues. The V gene lost 4 bases and the J gene lost 6 bases, with 4 bases spanning the gap. The DNA of the CDR3 is TGTGCCAGCAGTTCCATCGAGCAGTACTTC. This translates into CASSSIEQYF. Full variable domain (rest looked up from reference TRBV28 and TRBJ2-7): DVKVTQSSRYLVKRTGEKVFLECVQDMDHENMFWYRQDPGLGLRLIYFSYDVKMKEKGDIPEGYSVSREKKERFSLILESASTNQTSMYLCASSSIEQYFGPGTRLTVT.

Concerning this clone itself: This CDR3 is also generated by other DNA sequences in the sample. The gene calls are TRBV28 and TRBJ2-7, with D maybe TRBD2 (6 bases). Germline CDR1 reads MDHEN; CDR2 reads SYDVKM. The V end lost 3 bases, the J end lost 4 bases, and 10 bases lay between the germline ends. This CDR3 comprises 13 residues. CDR3 residues: CASSFGGRYEQYF. CDR3 DNA: TGTGCCAGCAGTTTTGGGGGGAGATACGAGCAGTACTTC.

The rearrangement joins TRBV28 to TRBJ2-5; TRBD1 is a possible D gene (8 bases). Per the germline V gene, CDR1 is MDHEN and CDR2 is SYDVKM. V was pared by 6 bases and J by 7 bases, with 24 bases between. CDR3 length equals 16 residues. CDR3 sequence reads: CASSRGRAGGRVTQYF. In nucleotides, the CDR3 is TGTGCCAGCAGCCGGGGGAGGGCAGGGGGCAGGGTGACCCAGTACTTC.

The chain is built from TRBV27 and TRBJ2-1; TRBD2 agrees at 13 bases. J was trimmed by 10 bases and V by 6 bases; bases with no gene match: 6. The CDR3 sequence is 14 residues long. Germline CDR1 reads MNHEY; CDR2 reads SMNVEV (reference sequence). The DNA of the CDR3 is TGTGCCAGCAGCCGACTAGCGGGAGGAAGCGAGCAGTTCTTC. Translation: CASSRLAGGSEQFF.

This clone was recorded only once. The CDR3 is CASSISRDFPIRSSYNEQFF. The CDR3 DNA reads as TGTGCCAGTAGTATTTCCCGGGACTTCCCTATTAGAAGCTCCTACAATGAGCAGTTCTTC. The chain combines TRBV19 with TRBJ2-1, with a tentative D call TRBD2 (6 bases). Trimming pared 3 bases from V and 0 bases from J, leaving 24 bases between. Germline CDR1 reads LNHDA; CDR2 reads SQIVND (reference sequence). The CDR3 has 20 amino acids.

J is TRBJ1-4 and V is TRBV25-1; 9 nucleotides align to TRBD1. The junction had 4 bases not matched to a gene; V was cut back by 6 bases and J by 8 bases. The CDR3 runs 13 residues. CDR1 and CDR2 (germline): MGHDK, SYGVNS. CDR3 sequence: CASRRTGVEKLFF. Here the CDR3 DNA reads TGTGCCAGCAGAAGGACAGGGGTCGAAAAACTGTTTTTT.